This TCR beta chain is from a study of OX40 agonist ivuxolimab in advanced cancers. Whole-study findings and limits: There was clonal expansion of CD4+ and CD8+ blood T cells by week 6 at 0.1 to 3.0 mg/kg.

Profiled with immunoSEQ multiplex PCR; TCRdb holds only in-frame clones, not every one. The repertoire consists of some 76,000 clones, with 85% occurring once and the leading ten covering 1.5% to 2%. Notes on this clone: The antigen is undetermined.

The ends lost 3 bases at V and 0 bases at J; junction bases unmatched: 3. The CDR3 extends over 16 amino acids. Per germline, CDR1 SGHRS and CDR2 YFSETQ. The chain has TRBV5-1 and TRBJ2-1; 10 bases fit TRBD2. The origin of this receptor is an adult with an advanced solid tumor such as melanoma, head and neck, liver or kidney cancer. Sequenced material: CD4+ or CD8+ T cells sorted from blood, taken in a trial of the OX40 agonist ivuxolimab. The CDR3 DNA is TGCGCCAGCAGCTCAACTAGCGGGATCTCCTACAATGAGCAGTTCTTC. Its protein product is CASSSTSGISYNEQFF.